The 27 T cell receptor beta chains below all came from one sample that was sequenced in a study of T cells in Graves' hyperthyroidism and ophthalmopathy. RNA transcripts gave rise to amplified TCR beta CDR3 regions. The TCR CDR3 was amplified in a first-round RT-PCR using the HTBI primer set. TCRdb called the multiplex PCR reads again in MiXCR, with one record for every CDR3 protein. This repertoire shows hundreds of thousands of distinct CDR3 sequences, about 14% found once; its top ten account for 12%. The sequencing sample was made of blood. These receptors all come from a woman in her 50s with Graves' ophthalmopathy.

The sample holds many counts of this clonotype. The chain carries TRBV18 and TRBJ2-7, with a possible D match to TRBD1 (6 bases). CDR1 and CDR2 (germline): KGHSH, LQKENI. Trimming removed 3 bases from V and 1 base from J, with 7 bases in between. This CDR3 is built from 13 residues. CDR3 coding DNA: TGTGCCAGCTCACCCACAGGGTCCTACGAGCAGTACTTC. As protein: CASSPTGSYEQYF.

The V and J genes are TRBV7-2 and TRBJ1-5; D is ambiguous. Germline V gives CDR1 SGHTA, CDR2 FQGNSA. This CDR3 has 14 amino acids. Trimming cost V 6 bases and J 7 bases, with 16 bases left between them. The CDR3 sequence is CASSLLTVGQPQHF. CDR3 sequence (DNA): TGTGCCAGCAGTTTACTGACGGTCGGACAGCCCCAGCATTTT.

This clonotype turned up a few times. The gene calls are TRBV20-1 and TRBJ2-7; TRBD1 matches at 7 bases. V trimming: 4 bases; J trimming: 4 bases; junction bases outside the gene matches: 7. CDR1 and CDR2 (germline): DFQATT, SNEGSKA (reference sequence). The CDR3 consists of 13 residues. The CDR3 DNA is TGCAGTGCTACTCTGGACAGGCGTTACGAGCAGTACTTC. Translation gives CSATLDRRYEQYF.

Only a few counts were recorded for this clonotype. V gene TRBV7-3 combines with J gene TRBJ2-4; D is perhaps TRBD1 or TRBD2 (5 bases each). Germline-derived CDR1 and CDR2 are SGHTA and FQGTGA. This CDR3 is built from 13 residues. The V end lost 3 bases, the J end lost 3 bases, and 6 bases lay between the germline ends. CDR3 nucleotides: TGTGCCAGCAGCTTGGGGGACAAAAACATTCAGTACTTC. Protein sequence: CASSLGDKNIQYF. The full variable domain, its missing parts supplied by reference TRBV7-3 and TRBJ2-4, is GAGVSQTPSNKVTEKGKYVELRCDPISGHTALYWYRQSLGQGPEFLIYFQGTGAADDSGLPNDRFFAVRPEGSVSTLKIQRTERGDSAVYLCASSLGDKNIQYFGAGTRLSVL.

This clonotype was observed at least ten times. The chain joins TRBV5-6 to TRBJ2-7; D is ambiguous. Germline V gene lookup returns CDR1 SGHDT and CDR2 YYEEEE. The CDR3 length is 14 residues. The V end lost 2 bases, the J end lost 2 bases, and 11 bases lay between the germline ends. This CDR3 reads CASSLGLFTYEQYF. The DNA for the CDR3 is TGTGCCAGCAGCTTAGGGTTATTCACCTACGAGCAGTACTTC.

The chain has TRBV2 and TRBJ2-5; 9 nucleotides align to TRBD2. In germline, CDR1 is SNHLY, CDR2 FYNNEI. V lost 3 bases to trimming and J lost 2 bases; unmatched junction nucleotides: 13. The CDR3 runs to 18 residues. CDR3 residues: CASSDQSGRLYPQETQYF. The CDR3 DNA reads as TGTGCCAGCAGTGACCAAAGCGGGAGGCTCTATCCGCAAGAGACCCAGTACTTC.

The chain has TRBV20-1 and TRBJ2-1, with 12 bases identical to TRBD2. Trimming took 3 bases from V and 0 from J; bases not matched to a gene: 3. The V gene's germline CDR1 is DFQATT and CDR2 SNEGSKA (reference sequence). There are 16 residues in the CDR3. The CDR3 reads CSARTSGGASYNEQFF. CDR3 DNA sequence: TGCAGTGCTAGGACTAGCGGGGGTGCCTCCTACAATGAGCAGTTCTTC.

This clonotype was detected many times. The chain is built from TRBV6-1 and TRBJ2-3; 8 positions match TRBD1. Germline V CDR1 and CDR2: MNHNS, SASEGT. Germline trimming cut 6 bases from V and 2 bases from J; bases unmatched to any gene: 7. There are 15 residues in the CDR3. The CDR3 DNA sequence: TGTGCCAGCAGAACGACAGGGGCACACACAGATACGCAGTATTTT. Translated, it gives CASRTTGAHTDTQYF.

This clonotype was seen ten or more times. V gene TRBV10-3 combines with J gene TRBJ1-2; D not resolved. This CDR3 region has 14 residues. Per germline, CDR1 ENHRY and CDR2 SYGVKD. The germline V and J ends were trimmed by 10 bases and 4 bases, with 19 bases remaining between them. CDR3 loop: CATPRSKEAYGYTF. In nucleotides, the CDR3 is TGTGCCACCCCCCGGTCGAAAGAAGCCTATGGCTACACCTTC.

V and J are TRBV6-2 or TRBV6-3 and TRBJ2-7; TRBD1 is a possible D gene (6 bases). CDR1 and CDR2 from the germline V gene are MNHEY and SVGEGT. The CDR3 is made up of 16 amino acids. V was pared by 0 bases and J by 1 base, with 13 bases between. In DNA, the CDR3 is TGTGCCAGCAGTTACTCGGGACATAGGCCTTCCTACGAGCAGTACTTC. This codes for CASSYSGHRPSYEQYF.

This clonotype occurred many times. This rearrangement joins TRBV28 to TRBJ1-1, with D unresolved. The length of the CDR3 is 15 residues. V was pared by 0 bases and J by 1 base, with 9 bases between. Germline V gene lookup returns CDR1 MDHEN and CDR2 SYDVKM. The CDR3 coding sequence is TGTGCCAGCAGTTTATGGGGTCAACAGAACACTGAAGCTTTCTTT. This sequence encodes CASSLWGQQNTEAFF. The full variable domain, its missing parts supplied by reference TRBV28 and TRBJ1-1, is DVKVTQSSRYLVKRTGEKVFLECVQDMDHENMFWYRQDPGLGLRLIYFSYDVKMKEKGDIPEGYSVSREKKERFSLILESASTNQTSMYLCASSLWGQQNTEAFFGQGTRLTVV.

This clonotype has only a few counts. The genes are TRBV20-1 and TRBJ2-2; TRBD1 matches 9 bases. The CDR3 totals 17 residues. Germline CDR1 DFQATT, CDR2 SNEGSKA (reference sequence). J was trimmed by 1 base and V by 1 base; bases with no gene match: 7. The CDR3 nucleotides read TGCAGTGCTAGAGTAGATCGGGGACAGGGGAACACCGGGGAGCTGTTTTTT. It codes for CSARVDRGQGNTGELFF.

The rearrangement joins TRBV9 to TRBJ2-2; weak D call: TRBD2 (6 bases). With 2 bases removed from V and 5 bases from J, the gap between germline ends came to 10 bases. The CDR3 extends over 14 amino acids. Germline-derived CDR1 and CDR2 are SGDLS and YYNGEE. The CDR3 sequence: CASSVTSRTGELFF. The CDR3 DNA follows: TGTGCCAGCAGCGTCACTAGCAGGACCGGGGAGCTGTTTTTT.

Comments on this clonotype: A far larger clone is one base from this, pointing to a likely read error. The chain has TRBV7-2 and TRBJ2-7; D uncertain. CDR3 length: 12 residues. In germline, CDR1 is SGHTA, CDR2 FQGNSA. CDR3 amino acids: CASGLGTYEQYF. For the CDR3, the DNA is TGTGCCAGCGGCTTAGGGACCTACGAGCAGTACTTC. The variable domain in full, with the rest retrieved from reference TRBV7-2 and TRBJ2-7, is GAGVSQSPSNKVTEKGKDVELRCDPISGHTALYWYRQSLGQGLEFLIYFQGNSAPDKSGLPSDRFSAERTGGSVSTLTIQRTQQEDSAVYLCASGLGTYEQYFGPGTRLTVT.

This clonotype has ten or more counts. J is TRBJ1-2 and V is TRBV20-1; 7 bases line up with TRBD1. Germline loops: CDR1 DFQATT, CDR2 SNEGSKA (reference sequence). The CDR3 sequence is 14 residues long. Trimming took 3 bases from V and 2 from J; bases not matched to a gene: 6. This chain's CDR3 is CSARDSDRNYGYTF. DNA for the CDR3: TGCAGTGCTAGGGATTCGGACAGGAACTATGGCTACACCTTC.

Of note for this clonotype: Given a much more abundant clone one base away, this may be a read error. The chain links TRBV19 to TRBJ2-1; 12 bases line up with TRBD2. CDR1 is LNHDA and CDR2 is SQIVND in the germline V gene (reference sequence). This CDR3 comprises 18 residues. J was trimmed by 9 bases and V by 0 bases; bases with no gene match: 12. CDR3 sequence reads: CASSIDSSSSGRAGEQFF. CDR3 coding DNA: TGTGCCAGTAGTATAGACTCCTCTTCTAGCGGGAGGGCCGGTGAGCAGTTCTTC.

This chain uses TRBV11-2 with TRBJ2-2, with 12 bases identical to TRBD2. J was trimmed by 1 base and V by 4 bases; bases with no gene match: 4. This CDR3 spans 17 amino acids. Germline V gene lookup returns CDR1 SGHAT and CDR2 FQNNGV. CDR3 DNA sequence: TGTGCCAGCAGCTCATGGACTAGCGGGAAGAACACCGGGGAGCTGTTTTTT. Encoded protein: CASSSWTSGKNTGELFF.

The chain joins TRBV5-6 to TRBJ2-1, with TRBD2 matching 7 bases. With 4 bases clipped from V and 13 bases from J, the junction kept 8 bases outside the gene matches. Germline lookup yields CDR1 SGHDT and CDR2 YYEEEE. CDR3 length equals 12 residues. The CDR3 DNA reads TGTGCCAGCAGCGTAAACCGGGACTACCAGTTCTTC. This codes for CASSVNRDYQFF.

This clonotype was recorded at least ten times. This rearrangement joins TRBV6-1 to TRBJ1-5; no clear D. This CDR3 contains 13 residues. Trimming removed 6 bases at V and 2 bases at J, with 8 bases between. CDR1 MNHNS and CDR2 SASEGT come from the germline V gene. The CDR3: CASRLRGNQPQHF. The DNA for the CDR3 is TGTGCCAGCAGATTAAGGGGCAATCAGCCCCAGCATTTT.

This clonotype was picked up a small number of times. The chain carries TRBV4-2 and TRBJ2-7, with a tentative D call TRBD1 (6 bases). This CDR3 region has 14 residues. Germline CDR1 reads LGHNA; CDR2 reads YNFKEQ. Deletions cut 0 bases from V and 3 bases from J, with 9 bases between. The CDR3: CASSQDTGRYEQYF. Here the CDR3 DNA reads TGTGCCAGCAGCCAAGATACAGGGCGCTACGAGCAGTACTTC.

This clonotype was recorded many times. This chain uses TRBV10-3 with TRBJ2-7, with 14 bases matching TRBD2. Germline CDR1 is ENHRY and CDR2 is SYGVKD. With V trimmed by 6 bases and J by 6 bases, 7 bases remained unmatched. There are 15 residues in the CDR3. CDR3 nucleotide sequence: TGTGCCATCAGGACTAGCGGGAGGGACAAAGGCGAGCAGTACTTC. Its translation: CAIRTSGRDKGEQYF.

This chain connects TRBV18 to TRBJ1-5; 9 nucleotides line up with TRBD1. V shed 4 bases, J shed 2 bases, and the junction held 3 bases outside the gene matches. The germline V gene encodes CDR1 KGHSH and CDR2 LQKENI. CDR3 length equals 15 residues. CDR3 DNA: TGTGCCAGCTCACACGACAGGGGGGGCAATCAGCCCCAGCATTTT. Protein sequence: CASSHDRGGNQPQHF.

This clonotype was seen a handful of times. The genes are TRBV29-1 and TRBJ1-4, with TRBD1 identical over 8 bases. CDR1 SQVTM and CDR2 ANQGSEA come from the germline V gene. The CDR3 runs 14 residues. V trimming: 4 bases; J trimming: 4 bases; junction bases outside the gene matches: 5. In nucleotides, the CDR3 is TGCAGCGTTGCCAGGGGGCTTAGTAATGAAAAACTGTTTTTT. Protein: CSVARGLSNEKLFF.

This clonotype appeared many times. The genes are TRBV11-2 and TRBJ2-3; D remains unclear. Germline-derived CDR1 and CDR2 are SGHAT and FQNNGV. The CDR3 is made up of 17 amino acids. The V end lost 8 bases, the J end lost 1 base, and 22 bases lay between the germline ends. The CDR3 spells CASGTAKRSIGTDTQYF. The CDR3 region has the DNA TGTGCCAGCGGTACGGCTAAAAGGAGCATCGGCACAGATACGCAGTATTTT.

This clonotype was seen a few times. This may come from a read error, since a much larger clone is one base off. The chain uses TRBV12-3 or TRBV12-4 and TRBJ2-3; tentatively, D is TRBD1 (5 bases). V shed 6 bases and J shed 2 bases, with 15 bases lying between them. The CDR3 loop spans 15 amino acids. The CDR3: CASSSYRFFTDTQYF. The CDR3, as DNA: TGTGCCAGCAGCTCATACAGGTTTTTCACAGATACGCAGTATTTT.

This clonotype was found many times. V usage is TRBV5-1 and J usage is TRBJ2-1; D is uncertain. The CDR3 is made up of 15 amino acids. The V end lost 2 bases, the J end lost 0 bases, and 9 bases lay between the germline ends. Per germline, CDR1 SGHRS and CDR2 YFSETQ. CDR3 coding DNA: TGCGCCAGCAGCTTCACGGCCAGCTCCTACAATGAGCAGTTCTTC. The encoded protein is CASSFTASSYNEQFF.

The chain joins TRBV6-2 or TRBV6-3 to TRBJ2-5, with D maybe TRBD1 (6 bases). Trimming removed 6 bases from V and 5 bases from J, with 13 bases in between. The CDR3 loop spans 13 amino acids. The germline gives CDR1 MNHEY, CDR2 SVGEGT. CDR3 sequence reads: CASSQNREETQYF. CDR3 DNA sequence: TGTGCCAGCAGCCAAAACAGGGAGGAGACCCAGTACTTC.